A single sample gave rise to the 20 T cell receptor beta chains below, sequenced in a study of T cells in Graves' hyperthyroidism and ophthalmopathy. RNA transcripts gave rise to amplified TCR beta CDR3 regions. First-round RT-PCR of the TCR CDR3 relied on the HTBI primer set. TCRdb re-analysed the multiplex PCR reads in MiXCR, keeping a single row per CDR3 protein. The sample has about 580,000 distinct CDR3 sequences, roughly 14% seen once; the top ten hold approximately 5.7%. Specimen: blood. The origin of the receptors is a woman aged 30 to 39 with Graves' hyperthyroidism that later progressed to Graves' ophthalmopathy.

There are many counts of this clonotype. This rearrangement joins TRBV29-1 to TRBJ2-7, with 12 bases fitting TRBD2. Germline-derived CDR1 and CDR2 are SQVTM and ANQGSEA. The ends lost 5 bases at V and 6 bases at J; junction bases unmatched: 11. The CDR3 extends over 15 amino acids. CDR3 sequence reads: CSVPMTSGSTPEQYF. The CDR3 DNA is TGCAGCGTTCCGATGACTAGCGGGAGTACCCCCGAGCAGTACTTC.

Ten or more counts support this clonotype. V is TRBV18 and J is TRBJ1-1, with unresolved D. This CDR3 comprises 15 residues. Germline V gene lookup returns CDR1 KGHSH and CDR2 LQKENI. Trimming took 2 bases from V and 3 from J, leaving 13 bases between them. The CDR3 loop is CASSPGLGSDTEAFF. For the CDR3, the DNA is TGTGCCAGCTCACCAGGTCTCGGTAGCGACACTGAAGCTTTCTTT.

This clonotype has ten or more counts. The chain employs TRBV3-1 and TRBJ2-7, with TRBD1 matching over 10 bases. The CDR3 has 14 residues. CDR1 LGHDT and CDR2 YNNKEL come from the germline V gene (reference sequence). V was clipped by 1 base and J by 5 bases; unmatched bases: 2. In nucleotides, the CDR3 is TGTGCCAGCAGCCAAGGGACAGGGGGAGACGAGCAGTACTTC. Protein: CASSQGTGGDEQYF.

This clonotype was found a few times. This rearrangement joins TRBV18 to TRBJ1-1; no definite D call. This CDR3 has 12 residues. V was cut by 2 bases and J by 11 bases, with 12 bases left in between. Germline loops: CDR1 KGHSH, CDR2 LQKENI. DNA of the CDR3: TGTGCCAGCTCACCATCGTCGGGAGTGGCTTTCTTT. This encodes CASSPSSGVAFF.

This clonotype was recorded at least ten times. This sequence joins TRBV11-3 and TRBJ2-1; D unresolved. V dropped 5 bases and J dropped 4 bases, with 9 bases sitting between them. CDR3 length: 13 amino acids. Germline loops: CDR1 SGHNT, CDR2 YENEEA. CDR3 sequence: CASSQDLYNEQFF. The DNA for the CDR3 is TGTGCCAGCAGCCAAGACCTTTACAATGAGCAGTTCTTC.

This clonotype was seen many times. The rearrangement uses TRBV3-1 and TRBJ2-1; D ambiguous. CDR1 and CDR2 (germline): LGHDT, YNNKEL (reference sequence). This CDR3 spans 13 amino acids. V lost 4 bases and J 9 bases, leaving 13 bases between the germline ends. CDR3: CASSPSYTSEQFF. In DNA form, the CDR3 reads TGTGCCAGCAGCCCCTCCTATACCAGTGAGCAGTTCTTC.

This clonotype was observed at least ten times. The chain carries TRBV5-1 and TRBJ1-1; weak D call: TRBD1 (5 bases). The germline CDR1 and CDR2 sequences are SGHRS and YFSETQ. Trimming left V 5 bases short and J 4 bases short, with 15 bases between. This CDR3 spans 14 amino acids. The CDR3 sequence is CASRPPGRATEAFF. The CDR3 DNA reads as TGCGCCAGCAGACCCCCCGGCAGGGCCACTGAAGCTTTCTTT.

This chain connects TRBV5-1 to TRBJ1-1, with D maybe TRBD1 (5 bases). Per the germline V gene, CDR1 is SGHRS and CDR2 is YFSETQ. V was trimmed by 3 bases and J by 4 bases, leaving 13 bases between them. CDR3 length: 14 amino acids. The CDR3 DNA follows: TGCGCCAGCAGCTGGTCGAGGGGCTTCACTGAAGCTTTCTTT. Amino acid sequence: CASSWSRGFTEAFF.

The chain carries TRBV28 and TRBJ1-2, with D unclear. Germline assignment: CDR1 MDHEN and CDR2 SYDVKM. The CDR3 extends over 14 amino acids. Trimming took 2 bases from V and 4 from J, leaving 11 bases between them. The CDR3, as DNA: TGTGCCAGCAGTTTAACCCCGGAATCCTATGGCTACACCTTC. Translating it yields CASSLTPESYGYTF.

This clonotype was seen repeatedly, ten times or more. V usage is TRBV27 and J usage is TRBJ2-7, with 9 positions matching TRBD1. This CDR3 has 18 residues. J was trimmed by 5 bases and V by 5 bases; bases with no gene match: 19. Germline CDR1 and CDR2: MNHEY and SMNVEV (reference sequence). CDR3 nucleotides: TGTGCCAGCAGTCCCCTTTTACAGGGGGCGCGGGTCTACAACGAGCAGTACTTC. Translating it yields CASSPLLQGARVYNEQYF.

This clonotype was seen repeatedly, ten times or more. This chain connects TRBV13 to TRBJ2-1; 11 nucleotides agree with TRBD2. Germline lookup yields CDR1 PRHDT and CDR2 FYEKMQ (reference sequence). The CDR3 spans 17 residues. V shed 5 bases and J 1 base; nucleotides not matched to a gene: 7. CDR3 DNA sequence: TGTGCCAGCAGCAGACATAGCGGGGGGGGATCCTACAATGAGCAGTTCTTC. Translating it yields CASSRHSGGGSYNEQFF.

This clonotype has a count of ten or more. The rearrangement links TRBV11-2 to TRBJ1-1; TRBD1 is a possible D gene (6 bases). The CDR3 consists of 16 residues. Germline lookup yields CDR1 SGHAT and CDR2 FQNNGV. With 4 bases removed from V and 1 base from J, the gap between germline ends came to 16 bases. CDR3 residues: CASSSPEGGRNTEAFF. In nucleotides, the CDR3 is TGTGCCAGCAGCTCCCCCGAGGGGGGGAGGAACACTGAAGCTTTCTTT.

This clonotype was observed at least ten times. CDR3 sequence reads: CASSEYADTYEQYF. The CDR3 nucleotides read TGTGCCAGCAGTGAATATGCGGATACCTACGAGCAGTACTTC. The rearrangement uses TRBV6-1 and TRBJ2-7; D gene unclear. V lost 2 bases, J lost 2 bases, and 10 bases lay in between. The CDR3 covers 14 residues. The germline gives CDR1 MNHNS, CDR2 SASEGT.

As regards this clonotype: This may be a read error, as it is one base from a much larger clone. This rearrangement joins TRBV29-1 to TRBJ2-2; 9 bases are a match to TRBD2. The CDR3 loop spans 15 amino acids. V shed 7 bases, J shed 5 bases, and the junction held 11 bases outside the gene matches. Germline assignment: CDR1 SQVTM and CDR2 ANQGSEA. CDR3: CSAPGTSRMTGELFF. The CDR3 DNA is TGCAGCGCCCCTGGGACTAGCCGAATGACCGGGGAGCTGTTTTTT.

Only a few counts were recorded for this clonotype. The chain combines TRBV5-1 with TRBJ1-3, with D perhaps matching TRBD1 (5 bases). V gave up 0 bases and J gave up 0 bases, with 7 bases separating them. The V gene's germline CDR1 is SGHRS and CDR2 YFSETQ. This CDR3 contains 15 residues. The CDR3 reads CASSLEGHSGNTIYF. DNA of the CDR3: TGCGCCAGCAGCTTGGAGGGGCACTCTGGAAACACCATATATTTT.

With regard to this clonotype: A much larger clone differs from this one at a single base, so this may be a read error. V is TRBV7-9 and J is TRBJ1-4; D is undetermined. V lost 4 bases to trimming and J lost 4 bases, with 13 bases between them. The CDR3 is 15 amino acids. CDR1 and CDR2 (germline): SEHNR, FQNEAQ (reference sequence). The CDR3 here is CASSSPDGSNEKLFF. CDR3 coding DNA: TGTGCCAGCAGCTCCCCGGACGGGAGTAATGAAAAACTGTTTTTT.

Here the CDR3 reads CASSYSGSFTDTQYF. The CDR3 region has the DNA TGTGCCAGCAGTTACTCCGGCAGCTTCACAGATACGCAGTATTTT. This chain joins TRBV6-5 and TRBJ2-3, with D unclear. Trimming shortened V by 0 bases and J by 2 bases, and 9 bases separated the two germline ends. Per germline, CDR1 MNHEY and CDR2 SVGAGI. This CDR3 has 15 amino acids.

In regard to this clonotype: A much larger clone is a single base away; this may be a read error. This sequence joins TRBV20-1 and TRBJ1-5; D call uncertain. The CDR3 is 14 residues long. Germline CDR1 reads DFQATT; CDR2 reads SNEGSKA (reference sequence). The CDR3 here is CSARETGEFQPHHF. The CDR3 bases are TGCAGTGCTAGAGAAACGGGCGAGTTTCAGCCCCATCATTTT.

The CDR3 DNA reads as TGCGCCAGCAGCTTTACGACAGGAGGAGAGACCCAGTACTTC. Its protein product is CASSFTTGGETQYF. The chain employs TRBV5-1 and TRBJ2-5, with D possibly matching TRBD1 (6 bases). V was cut by 2 bases and J by 4 bases, with 12 bases left in between. In germline, CDR1 is SGHRS, CDR2 YFSETQ. This CDR3 comprises 14 residues.

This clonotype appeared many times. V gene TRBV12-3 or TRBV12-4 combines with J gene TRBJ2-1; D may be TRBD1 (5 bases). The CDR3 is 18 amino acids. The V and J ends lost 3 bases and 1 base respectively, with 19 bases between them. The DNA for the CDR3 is TGTGCCAGCAGTTTGGGCCCTTATAAGGCAGGGTCCTACAATGAGCAGTTCTTC. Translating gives CASSLGPYKAGSYNEQFF.